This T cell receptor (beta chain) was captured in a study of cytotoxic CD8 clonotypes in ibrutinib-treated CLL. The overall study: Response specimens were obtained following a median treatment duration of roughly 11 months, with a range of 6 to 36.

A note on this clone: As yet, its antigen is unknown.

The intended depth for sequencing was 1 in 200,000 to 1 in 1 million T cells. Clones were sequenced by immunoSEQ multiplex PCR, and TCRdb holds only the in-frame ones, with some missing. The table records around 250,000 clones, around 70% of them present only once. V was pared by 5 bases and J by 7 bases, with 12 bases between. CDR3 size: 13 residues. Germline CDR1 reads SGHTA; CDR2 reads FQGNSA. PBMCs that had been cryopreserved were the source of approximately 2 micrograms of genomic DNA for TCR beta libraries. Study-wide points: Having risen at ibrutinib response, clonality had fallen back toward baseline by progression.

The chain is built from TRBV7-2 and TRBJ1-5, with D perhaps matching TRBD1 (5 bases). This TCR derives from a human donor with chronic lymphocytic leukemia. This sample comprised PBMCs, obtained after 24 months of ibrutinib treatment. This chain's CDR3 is CASSPWGGQPQHF. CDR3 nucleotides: TGTGCCAGCAGCCCCTGGGGGGGGCAGCCCCAGCATTTT.